This T cell receptor beta chain derives from a study of blood T cell repertoires in COVID-19. Repertoires were generated with immunoSEQ multiplex PCR, while TCRdb's copy carries only in-frame clones and drops some. The sample has 450,000 or so clones; about 90% are singletons. Participants came from roughly 25 US areas, aged roughly 18 to 89 years. Either two negative PCRs, clearance, or symptom resolution qualified Cohort 3 donors as recovered. Sequences were obtained from PBMCs or T cells enriched from blood (not recorded which). This TCR was recovered from a man younger than 30 who had recovered from COVID-19.

CDR3 DNA sequence: TGCAGCGTTGACGGGGGGGGATGGGAGCAGTTCTTC. Its translation is CSVDGGGWEQFF. The chain has TRBV29-1 and TRBJ2-1, with 8 bases aligning to TRBD2. The V and J ends lost 3 bases and 10 bases, in that order; junction bases with no gene match: 5. Germline CDR1 and CDR2: SQVTM and ANQGSEA. There are 12 residues in the CDR3.